Reported below is one TCR beta chain. Its antigen is undetermined. The germline V and J ends were trimmed by 6 bases and 10 bases, with 19 bases remaining between them. Germline lookup yields CDR1 KGHSH and CDR2 LQKENI. The CDR3 has 15 residues. Primers for the PCR totalled 60 Vbeta and 13 Jbeta. Authors' methods: In a later analysis, some 80 million unique TCR beta chains included roughly 11 million shared by two or more donors. Data came from immunoSEQ multiplex PCR; TCRdb stores just in-frame clones and leaves some out. The V and J calls and clone size come from that table; D and trimming were worked out from the DNA. The sample has approximately 210,000 clones; 75% to 85% are singletons. This sample stems from a study of cytomegalovirus exposure and HLA in healthy donors. Study observations and caveats: Most CMV-associated TCR beta chains were later found to appear HLA-restricted. Later analysis revealed greater clonal expansion in HLA-associated TCR beta chains than in equally common others. Later analysis associated a missense DCLRE1C variant with TCR beta V- and J-gene trimming.

Sequencing was carried out using PBMCs. This chain connects TRBV18 to TRBJ1-6; TRBD1 is a possible D gene (5 bases). The TCR sequence derives from a girl under 18 in good health and CMV-seropositive. The CDR3 sequence is CASSPGQGSESPLHF. Written as DNA, the CDR3 is TGTGCCAGCTCGCCAGGCCAGGGAAGTGAGTCACCCCTCCACTTT.